The T cell receptor beta chain under discussion was sequenced for a study of blood T cell repertoires in COVID-19. Background on the study: Samples came from the United States, Italy and Spain, spanning acute and convalescent COVID-19.

Original processing methods: Counts of nucleated cells, estimated from reference gene primer amplification, were obtained. The table came from immunoSEQ multiplex PCR; TCRdb's copy has only in-frame clones and leaves some out. V and J calls and clone size come straight from that table; D and trimming were deduced from the DNA. The sample contains under 300,000 clones, roughly 89% of which appear only once. This clone showed up just a few times. The germline CDR1 and CDR2 sequences are SQVTM and ANQGSEA. This CDR3 spans 14 amino acids. V lost 7 bases to trimming and J lost 0 bases, with 13 bases between them.

Sample: PBMCs or T cells enriched from blood (not recorded which). The genes are TRBV29-1 and TRBJ2-4, with D perhaps matching TRBD1 (6 bases). The origin of this receptor is a woman in her sixties who had recovered from COVID-19. CDR3 region: CSALDRIAKNIQYF. As DNA, the CDR3 is TGCAGCGCCCTGGACAGAATAGCCAAAAACATTCAGTACTTC.